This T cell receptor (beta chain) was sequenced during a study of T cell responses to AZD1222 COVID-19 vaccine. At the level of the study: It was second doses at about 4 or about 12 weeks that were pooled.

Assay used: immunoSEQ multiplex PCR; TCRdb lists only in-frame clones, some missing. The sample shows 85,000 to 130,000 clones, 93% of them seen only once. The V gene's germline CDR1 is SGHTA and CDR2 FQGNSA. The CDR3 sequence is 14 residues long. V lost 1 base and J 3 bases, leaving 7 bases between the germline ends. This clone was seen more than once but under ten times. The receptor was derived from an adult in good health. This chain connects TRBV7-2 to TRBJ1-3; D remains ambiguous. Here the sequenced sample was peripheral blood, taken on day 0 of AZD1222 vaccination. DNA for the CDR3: TGTGCCAGCAGCTTAGTAGGGTTTGGAAACACCATATATTTT. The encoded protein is CASSLVGFGNTIYF.